Presented here are 20 T cell receptor beta chains from one specimen sequenced in a study of cytomegalovirus exposure and HLA in healthy donors. Use of 60 Vbeta and 13 Jbeta primers characterized the PCR. Sequencing was performed with immunoSEQ multiplex PCR; in TCRdb, only in-frame clones are kept and a portion is missing. The sample comprises about 170,000 clones, approximately 88% of which are singletons, and 1.2% rests with the top ten. Sample: PBMCs. The receptor source for this set is a boy aged 2-9 years in good health and CMV-seronegative.

The V call is TRBV29-1, the J call TRBJ2-5; 10 bases map to TRBD2. The CDR3 is 14 amino acids. The germline V gene encodes CDR1 SQVTM and CDR2 ANQGSEA. After removal of 6 bases from V and 5 bases from J, the junction contained 9 bases not matched to a gene. The CDR3 protein is CSVQPGLATETQYF. DNA of the CDR3: TGCAGCGTGCAACCGGGACTAGCGACGGAGACCCAGTACTTC. Filled out from reference TRBV29-1 and TRBJ2-5, the complete variable domain reads SAVISQKPSRDICQRGTSLTIQCQVDSQVTMMFWYRQQPGQSLTLIATANQGSEATYESGFVIDKFPISRPNLTFSTLTVSNMSPEDSSIYLCSVQPGLATETQYFGPGTRLLVL.

This chain links TRBV6-5 with TRBJ1-5; 10 positions agree with TRBD1. The CDR3 consists of 16 residues. From germline, CDR1 is MNHEY and CDR2 SVGAGI. J gave up 2 bases and V 0 bases, and 1 base lay outside the gene matches. CDR3 residues: CASSYSGTGGNQPQHF. The CDR3 DNA sequence: TGTGCCAGCAGTTACTCCGGGACAGGGGGCAATCAGCCCCAGCATTTT.

The chain is built from TRBV9 and TRBJ1-2; 7 nucleotides line up with TRBD1. Germline CDR1 SGDLS, CDR2 YYNGEE. CDR3 length: 16 residues. V shed 3 bases and J 2 bases; nucleotides not matched to a gene: 10. CDR3 DNA sequence: TGTGCCAGCAGCGCCCGTCCCGCAGGGGGAAACTATGGCTACACCTTC. Translation gives CASSARPAGGNYGYTF.

V is TRBV10-3 and J is TRBJ2-7; D is unclear. The CDR3 extends over 11 amino acids. The germline gives CDR1 ENHRY, CDR2 SYGVKD. V was shortened by 8 bases and J by 4 bases, with 9 bases between the two germline ends. The CDR3 nucleotides are TGTGCCATCGGTGGCGGATACGAGCAGTACGTC. Amino acids: CAIGGGYEQYV.

In this sample, this clone turned up a few times. V usage is TRBV6-5 and J usage is TRBJ1-2; D might be TRBD1 (5 bases). CDR3 size: 14 residues. Germline CDR1 is MNHEY and CDR2 is SVGAGI. The germline V and J ends were trimmed by 6 bases and 5 bases, with 16 bases remaining between them. The CDR3 region is CASSTTGEVYGYTF. CDR3 DNA sequence: TGTGCCAGCAGCACTACGGGGGAGGTATATGGCTACACCTTC.

The rearrangement uses TRBV11-1 and TRBJ2-3, with 10 bases aligning to TRBD2. The CDR3 contains 18 residues. Germline values: CDR1 SGHAT, CDR2 FQDESV (reference sequence). The V segment lost 6 bases and the J segment 0 bases; nucleotides outside the gene matches: 12. The CDR3 protein is CASSPLAGTISSTDTQYF. In DNA, the CDR3 is TGTGCCAGCAGTCCACTAGCGGGAACCATCTCTAGCACAGATACGCAGTATTTT.

The genes are TRBV4-1 and TRBJ2-2, with D tentatively TRBD1 (5 bases). Germline loops: CDR1 MGHRA, CDR2 YSYEKL. Trimming took 0 bases from V and 4 from J, leaving 12 bases between them. This CDR3 has 16 amino acids. CDR3 coding DNA: TGCGCCAGCAGCCAAGAAGCGCAGGGTGGCACCGGGGAGCTGTTTTTT. Amino acids: CASSQEAQGGTGELFF.

V usage is TRBV19 and J usage is TRBJ1-2; D might be TRBD1 (5 bases). Germline-derived CDR1 and CDR2 are LNHDA and SQIVND (reference sequence). This CDR3 contains 14 residues. V was shortened by 10 bases and J by 6 bases, with 21 bases between the two germline ends. CDR3 protein: CATKGRGGDNGYTF. In nucleotides, the CDR3 is TGTGCCACCAAGGGGCGTGGTGGGGATAATGGCTACACCTTC.

The chain combines TRBV10-3 with TRBJ1-1, with D unresolved. This CDR3 comprises 12 residues. V lost 3 bases to trimming and J lost 6 bases, with 8 bases between them. The germline V gene has CDR1 ENHRY and CDR2 SYGVKD. CDR3 DNA sequence: TGTGCCATCAGTGATGGAGGATCTGAAGCTTTCTTT. Translating it yields CAISDGGSEAFF.

The rearrangement links TRBV10-3 to TRBJ1-5; D gene uncertain. This CDR3 is built from 14 residues. Germline-derived CDR1 and CDR2 are ENHRY and SYGVKD. V lost 9 bases and J lost 1, with 13 bases in between. CDR3 sequence: CAISPGGSNQPQHF. CDR3 DNA sequence: TGTGCCATATCTCCCGGCGGAAGCAATCAGCCCCAGCATTTT.

The CDR3 reads CAWSMSGEGYTF. CDR3 nucleotides: TGTGCCTGGAGTATGTCAGGGGAAGGCTACACCTTC. The V gene is TRBV30, the J gene TRBJ1-2, with D possibly being TRBD1 (6 bases). The V end was cut by 2 bases, the J end by 8 bases, with 12 bases between. There are 12 residues in the CDR3. Germline CDR1 is GTSNPN and CDR2 is SVGIG (reference sequence).

This chain links TRBV6-1 with TRBJ1-5, with TRBD1 as a possible D gene (6 bases). The germline gives CDR1 MNHNS, CDR2 SASEGT. The CDR3 extends over 15 amino acids. V lost 3 bases and J lost 2, with 11 bases in between. The CDR3 loop is CASSDQGFGNQPQHF. The CDR3 region has the DNA TGTGCCAGCAGTGACCAGGGGTTTGGCAATCAGCCCCAGCATTTT.

The V gene is TRBV5-1, the J gene TRBJ2-1; TRBD2 matches at 11 bases. The CDR3 is made up of 16 amino acids. Germline CDR1 SGHRS, CDR2 YFSETQ. After removal of 4 bases from V and 7 bases from J, the junction contained 10 bases not matched to a gene. The CDR3 reads CASSPDSGGGRNEQFF. The CDR3 bases are TGCGCCAGCAGCCCGGATAGCGGGGGGGGCAGAAATGAGCAGTTCTTC.

The chain has TRBV7-2 and TRBJ1-4; 8 nucleotides line up with TRBD1. The junction had 3 bases not matched to a gene; V was cut back by 3 bases and J by 6 bases. This CDR3 comprises 14 residues. Germline CDR1 SGHTA, CDR2 FQGNSA. CDR3 protein: CASSLTGADEKLFF. The CDR3 DNA is TGTGCCAGCAGCTTGACAGGGGCGGATGAAAAACTGTTTTTT.

The sample holds many counts of this clone. The V and J genes are TRBV6-6 and TRBJ2-1, with D maybe TRBD1 (7 bases). Per the germline V gene, CDR1 is MNHNY and CDR2 is SVGAGI (reference sequence). The CDR3 totals 14 residues. Deletions cut 6 bases from V and 8 bases from J, with 17 bases between. The chain's CDR3 is CASRDQGEVDEQFF. Here the CDR3 DNA reads TGTGCCAGCAGAGACCAGGGGGAGGTGGATGAGCAGTTCTTC.

The V gene is TRBV5-1, the J gene TRBJ2-5, with 8 bases that match TRBD2. CDR1 and CDR2 (germline): SGHRS, YFSETQ. The CDR3 sequence is 15 residues long. V gave up 3 bases and J gave up 1 base; unmatched junction bases: 5. The CDR3: CASSSLSGGQETQYF. CDR3 sequence (DNA): TGCGCCAGCAGCTCCTTAAGCGGGGGCCAAGAGACCCAGTACTTC.

The chain couples TRBV9 to TRBJ1-1; D remains ambiguous. CDR3 size: 13 residues. V lost 0 bases, J lost 5 bases, and 8 bases lay in between. CDR1 is SGDLS, CDR2 YYNGEE, per germline. The CDR3 reads CASSVGSGTEAFF. The CDR3 DNA is TGTGCCAGCAGCGTAGGTTCGGGGACTGAAGCTTTCTTT.

The rearrangement joins TRBV15 to TRBJ2-5, with a weak D call TRBD1 (5 bases). The CDR3 is made up of 19 amino acids. Deletions cut 5 bases from V and 5 bases from J, with 30 bases between. Germline CDR1 LNHNV, CDR2 YYDKDF (reference sequence). CDR3 sequence reads: CATSPSRTDIRDRRETQYF. DNA for the CDR3: TGTGCCACCAGCCCCAGCCGTACGGACATTAGAGATCGGCGGGAGACCCAGTACTTC.

In nucleotides, the CDR3 is TGTGCCAGCAGTTACTTCGAACGGGACACTGAAGCTTTCTTT. This encodes CASSYFERDTEAFF. The chain carries TRBV6-6 and TRBJ1-1; D is undetermined. Germline V gives CDR1 MNHNY, CDR2 SVGAGI (reference sequence). The CDR3 loop spans 14 amino acids. Trimming left V 1 base short and J 3 bases short, with 9 bases between.

The chain carries TRBV5-4 and TRBJ2-5; the D gene is possibly TRBD1 (6 bases). The V gene lost 4 bases and the J gene lost 4 bases, with 17 bases spanning the gap. The CDR3 length is 15 residues. Germline assignment: CDR1 SGHNT and CDR2 YYREEE (reference sequence). CDR3 region: CASSKQGLRGETQYF. The CDR3 coding sequence is TGTGCCAGCAGCAAACAAGGCCTCAGGGGAGAGACCCAGTACTTC.